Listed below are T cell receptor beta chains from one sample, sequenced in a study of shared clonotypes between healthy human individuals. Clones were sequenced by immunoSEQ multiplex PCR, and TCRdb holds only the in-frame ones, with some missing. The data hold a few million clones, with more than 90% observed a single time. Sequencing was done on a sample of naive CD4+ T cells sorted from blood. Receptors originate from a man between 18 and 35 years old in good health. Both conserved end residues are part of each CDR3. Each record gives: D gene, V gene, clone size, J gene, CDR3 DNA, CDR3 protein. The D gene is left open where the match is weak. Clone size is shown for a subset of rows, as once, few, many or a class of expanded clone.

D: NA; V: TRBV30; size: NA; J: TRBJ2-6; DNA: TGTGCCTGGACTCAGGTGCCCTCTGGGGCCAACGTCCTGACTTTC; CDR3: CAWTQVPSGANVLTF
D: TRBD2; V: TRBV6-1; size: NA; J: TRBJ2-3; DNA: TGTGCCAGCGGGACTAGCTTTAACACAGATACGCAGTATTTT; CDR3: CASGTSFNTDTQYF
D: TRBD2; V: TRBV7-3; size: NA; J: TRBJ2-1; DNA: TGTGCCAGCAGCTTAAGTGCGGGGGGCCTAGACAATGAGCAGTTCTTC; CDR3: CASSLSAGGLDNEQFF
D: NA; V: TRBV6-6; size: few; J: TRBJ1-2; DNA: TGTGCCAGCAGCCCCGGGACACAAGGCTACACCTTC; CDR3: CASSPGTQGYTF
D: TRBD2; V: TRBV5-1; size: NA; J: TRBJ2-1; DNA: TGCGCCAGCAGCAGTGGGAGCGGGAACTCCTACAATGAGCAGTTCTTC; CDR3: CASSSGSGNSYNEQFF
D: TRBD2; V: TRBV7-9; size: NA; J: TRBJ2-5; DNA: TGTGCCAGCAGCCCATCGGGGACTAGCGGAGAGACCCAGTACTTC; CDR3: CASSPSGTSGETQYF
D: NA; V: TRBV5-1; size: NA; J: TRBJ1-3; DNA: TGCGCCAGCAGCCCGGCCCCAGGCAGCGCTGGAAACACCATATATTTT; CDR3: CASSPAPGSAGNTIYF
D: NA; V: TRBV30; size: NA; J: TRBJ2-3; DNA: TGTGCCTGGAGTGTACTTAGGGCGGATACGCAGTATTTT; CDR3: CAWSVLRADTQYF
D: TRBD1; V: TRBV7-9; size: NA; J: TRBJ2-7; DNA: TGTGCCAGCAGCTTAACGGACAGGCTACATCGGTACTTC; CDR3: CASSLTDRLHRYF
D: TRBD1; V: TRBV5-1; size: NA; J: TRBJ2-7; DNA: TGCGCCAGCAGCTCGCGGACAGGGGGCGCGGGGAGAACCTACGAGCAGTACTTC; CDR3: CASSSRTGGAGRTYEQYF
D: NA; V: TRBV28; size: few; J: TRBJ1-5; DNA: TGTGCCAGCACCACGGGCGTGGCAGGGCACAATCAGCCCCAGCATTTT; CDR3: CASTTGVAGHNQPQHF
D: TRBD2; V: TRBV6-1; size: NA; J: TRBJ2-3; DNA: TGTGCCAGCAGTGAACGACTAGCGGGGGGGAGCACAGATACGCAGTATTTT; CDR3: CASSERLAGGSTDTQYF
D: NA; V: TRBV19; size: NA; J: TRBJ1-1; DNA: TGTGCCAGTAGCACCCGACAGATTGCAGGAGCTTTCTTT; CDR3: CASSTRQIAGAFF
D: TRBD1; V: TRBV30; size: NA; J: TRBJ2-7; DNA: TGTGCCTGGAGGCCTGGACAGGTAGCGTGGGGCGAGCAGTACTTC; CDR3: CAWRPGQVAWGEQYF
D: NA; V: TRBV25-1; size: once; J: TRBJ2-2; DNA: TGTGCCAGCAGGGAGGGGTTGACCACCGGGGAGCTGTTTTTT; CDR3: CASREGLTTGELFF
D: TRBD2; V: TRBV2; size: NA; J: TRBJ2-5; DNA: TGTGCCAGCAGCGTGACTAGCGGGAGGGAATTAGAGACCCAGTACTTC; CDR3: CASSVTSGRELETQYF
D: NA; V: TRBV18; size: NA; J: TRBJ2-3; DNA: TGTGCCAGCTCACCGATGAGTAGCACAGATACGCAGTATTTT; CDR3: CASSPMSSTDTQYF
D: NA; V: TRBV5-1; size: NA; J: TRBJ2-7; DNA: TGCGCCAGCAGCTTGGGTGGGACCGGGACCTACGAGCAGTACTTC; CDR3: CASSLGGTGTYEQYF
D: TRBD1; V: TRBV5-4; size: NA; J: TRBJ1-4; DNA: TGTGCCAGCAGCGGGCAGGGGGCGGCGGAAAAACTGTTTTTT; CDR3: CASSGQGAAEKLFF
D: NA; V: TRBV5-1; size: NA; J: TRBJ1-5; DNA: TGCGCCAGCAGACCCGACTCAGGGAATCAGCCCCAGCATTTT; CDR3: CASRPDSGNQPQHF
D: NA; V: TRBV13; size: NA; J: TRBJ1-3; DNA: TGTGCCAGCAGCTTAGGCGTCTATATCGCTGGAAACACCATATATTTT; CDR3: CASSLGVYIAGNTIYF
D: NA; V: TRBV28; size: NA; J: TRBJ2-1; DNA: TGTGCCAGCAGCCTACACACTGTGCAGTTCTTC; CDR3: CASSLHTVQFF
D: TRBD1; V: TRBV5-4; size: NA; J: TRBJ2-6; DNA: TGTGCCAGCAGTTTTCCGGGACAGGGGGCGTCTGGGGCCAACGTCCTGACTTTC; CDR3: CASSFPGQGASGANVLTF
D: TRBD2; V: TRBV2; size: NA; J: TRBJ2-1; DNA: TGTGCCAGCAGTGGAGGTTTAGCGGGTGAGCAGTTCTTC; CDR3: CASSGGLAGEQFF
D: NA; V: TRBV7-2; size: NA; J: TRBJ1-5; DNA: TGTGCCAGCAGCTTTAATATGAATCAGCCCCAGCATTTT; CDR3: CASSFNMNQPQHF
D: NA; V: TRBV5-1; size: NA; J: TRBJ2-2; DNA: TGCGCCAGCAGCCCTGGCGTAGGGCCCACCGGGGAGCTGTTTTTT; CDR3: CASSPGVGPTGELFF
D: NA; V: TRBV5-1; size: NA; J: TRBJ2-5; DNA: TGCGCCAGCAGCTTGGGGGGTCTCGGCGAGACCCAGTACTTC; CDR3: CASSLGGLGETQYF
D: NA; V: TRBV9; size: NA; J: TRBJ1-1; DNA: TGTGCCAGCAGCGTCGGGTCGATGAACACTGAAGCTTTCTTT; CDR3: CASSVGSMNTEAFF
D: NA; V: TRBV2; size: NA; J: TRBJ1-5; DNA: TGTGCCAGCAGCACAGGAAATCAGCCCCAGCATTTT; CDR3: CASSTGNQPQHF
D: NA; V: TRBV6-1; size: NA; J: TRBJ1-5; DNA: TGTGCCAGCAGTGAATTAGAAGCTGGCAATCAGCCCCAGCATTTT; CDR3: CASSELEAGNQPQHF
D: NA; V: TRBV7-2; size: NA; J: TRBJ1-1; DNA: TGTGCCAGCAGAATGGGGGGAAGCATGAACACTGAAGCTTTCTTT; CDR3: CASRMGGSMNTEAFF
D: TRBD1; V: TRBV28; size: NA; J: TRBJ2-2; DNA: TGTGCCAGCAGGCTACCGACAGGGGGGGATAACACCGGGGAGCTGTTTTTT; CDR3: CASRLPTGGDNTGELFF
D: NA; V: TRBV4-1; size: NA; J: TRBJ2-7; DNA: TGCGCCAGCAGCCCTAGGGTCGGGACCCCCTACGAGCAGTACTTC; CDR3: CASSPRVGTPYEQYF
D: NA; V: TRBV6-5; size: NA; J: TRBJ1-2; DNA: TGTGCCAGCAGTTTAACGGAGACTAACTATGGCTACACCTTC; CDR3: CASSLTETNYGYTF
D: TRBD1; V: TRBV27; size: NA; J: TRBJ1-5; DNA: TGTGCCAGCAGGCCGGGGACAGGGGGGGATCAGCCCCAGCATTTT; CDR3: CASRPGTGGDQPQHF
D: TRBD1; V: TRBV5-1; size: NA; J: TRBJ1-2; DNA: TGCGCCAGCAGCTTGGCCGAGGGCGACAGGGCGATCTATGGCTACACCTTC; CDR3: CASSLAEGDRAIYGYTF
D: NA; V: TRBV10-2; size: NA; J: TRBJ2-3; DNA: TGCGCCAGCAGTGAGACGGGGGTTAGCACAGATACGCAGTATTTT; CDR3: CASSETGVSTDTQYF
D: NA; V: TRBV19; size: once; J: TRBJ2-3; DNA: TGTGCCAGTAGTATGGGGCTAGCTTTCACAGATACGCAGTATTTT; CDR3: CASSMGLAFTDTQYF
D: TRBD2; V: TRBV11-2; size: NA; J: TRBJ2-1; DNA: TGTGCCAGCAGCCCCCTAGCGGGGGGAAACAATGAGCAGTTCTTC; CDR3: CASSPLAGGNNEQFF
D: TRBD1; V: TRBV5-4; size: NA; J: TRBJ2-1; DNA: TGTGCCAGCAGCTTGCGGACAGGGTATGACAATGAGCAGTTCTTC; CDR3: CASSLRTGYDNEQFF
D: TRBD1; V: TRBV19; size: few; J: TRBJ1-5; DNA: TGTGCCAGCAGCCGGACAGGGGGGTATCAGCCCCAGCATTTT; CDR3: CASSRTGGYQPQHF